Listed below are T cell receptor beta chains from one sample, sequenced in a study of blood T cell repertoires in COVID-19. The protocol was immunoSEQ multiplex PCR, while the TCRdb copy is restricted to in-frame clones and leaves out a portion. This sample has about 350,000 clones, with around nine tenths found just once. The material sequenced was peripheral blood. The source of these receptors is a woman aged 70-85 years with COVID-19, enrolled during active disease. The CDR3 runs from the conserved cysteine through the conserved F or W. A D gene is named only where the DNA matches it firmly. Size is omitted from some rows. Given values are once, few, many or a class for expanded clones.

.,.,TRBJ2-3,TRBV5-1,TGCGCCAGCAGCCTGGATGCGGCGGGCACAGATACGCAGTATTTT,CASSLDAAGTDTQYF
.,.,TRBJ2-1,TRBV19,TGTGCCAGTAGTACCGAGGCCCGGGTTGGCAATGAGCAGTTCTTC,CASSTEARVGNEQFF
once,.,TRBJ2-5,TRBV21-1,TGTGCCAGCAGCAAAGTCCCCCGGGGGGGCCGAATGGGGACCCAGTACTTC,CASSKVPRGGRMGTQYF
.,.,TRBJ2-7,TRBV28,TGTGCCAGCAGGGGAGAGGTCTACGAGCAGTACTTC,CASRGEVYEQYF
.,.,TRBJ1-6,TRBV9,TGTGCCAGCAGCGTAGGAGAGAGCTCCTATAATTCACCCCTCCACTTT,CASSVGESSYNSPLHF
.,.,TRBJ1-2,TRBV30,TGTGCCTGGAGTGTACGGGCAGGGTGGTATGGCTACACCTTC,CAWSVRAGWYGYTF
few,TRBD1,TRBJ2-7,TRBV5-1,TGCGCCAGCAGACTCAGGGACAGGGGTTACGAGCAGTACTTC,CASRLRDRGYEQYF
once,TRBD1,TRBJ1-2,TRBV7-2,TGTGCCAGCAGCTTAAACCAGGGGGCGGAAGGCTACACCTTC,CASSLNQGAEGYTF
.,.,TRBJ1-4,TRBV19,TGTGCCAGTACTACCGGCAGGACAAATAATGAAAAACTGTTTTTT,CASTTGRTNNEKLFF
.,.,TRBJ2-6,TRBV3-1/TRBV3-2,TGTGCCAGCAGCCCCACCACCCCGGGAGTGGGGGCCAACGTCCTGACTTTC,CASSPTTPGVGANVLTF
once,TRBD1,TRBJ1-1,TRBV7-9,TGTGCCAGCAGCGAGGGGGCGCGGAACACTGAAGCTTTCTTT,CASSEGARNTEAFF
once,TRBD1,TRBJ1-2,TRBV9,TGTGCCAGCAGCGTAGATCGACAGGGAACGTATGGCTACACCTTC,CASSVDRQGTYGYTF
.,TRBD1,TRBJ1-3,TRBV9,TGTGCCAGCAGCGTACTGGACAGGTCCTCCGGGGGCTCTGGAAACACCATATATTTT,CASSVLDRSSGGSGNTIYF
.,TRBD2,TRBJ2-1,TRBV19,TGTGCCAGTAGTCGGGGTAGCGGGGGGGCTCAGGTTTTCTTC,CASSRGSGGAQVFF
.,.,TRBJ2-2,TRBV29-1,TGCAGCGTTGGGTCCAGGTCCGGGGAGCTGTTTTTT,CSVGSRSGELFF
few,.,TRBJ2-7,TRBV24-1,TGTGCCACCAGGAAGCTCGAGCAGTACTTC,CATRKLEQYF